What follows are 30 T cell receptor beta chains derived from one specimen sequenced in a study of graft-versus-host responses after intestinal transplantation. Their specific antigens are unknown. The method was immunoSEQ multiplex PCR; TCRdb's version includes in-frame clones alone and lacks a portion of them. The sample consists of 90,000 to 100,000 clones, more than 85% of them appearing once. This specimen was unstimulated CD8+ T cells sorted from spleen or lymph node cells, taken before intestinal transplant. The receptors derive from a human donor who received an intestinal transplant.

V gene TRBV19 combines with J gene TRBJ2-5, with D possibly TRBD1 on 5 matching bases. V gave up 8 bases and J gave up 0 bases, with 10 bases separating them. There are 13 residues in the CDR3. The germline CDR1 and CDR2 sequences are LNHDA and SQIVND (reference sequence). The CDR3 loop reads CASGDSHQETQYF. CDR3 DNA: TGTGCCAGTGGAGACAGTCACCAAGAGACCCAGTACTTC.

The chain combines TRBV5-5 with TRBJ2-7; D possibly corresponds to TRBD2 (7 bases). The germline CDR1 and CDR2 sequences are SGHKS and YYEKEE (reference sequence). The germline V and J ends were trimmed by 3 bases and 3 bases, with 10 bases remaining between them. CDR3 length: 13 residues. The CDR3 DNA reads TGTGCCAGCAGCTGGAGGGGGGGCTACGAGCAGTACTTC. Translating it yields CASSWRGGYEQYF.

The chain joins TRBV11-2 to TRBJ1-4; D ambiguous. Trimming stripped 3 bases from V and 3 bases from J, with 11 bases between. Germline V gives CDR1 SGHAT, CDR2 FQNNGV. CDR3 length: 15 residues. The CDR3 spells CASSLGPWANEKLFF. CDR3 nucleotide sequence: TGTGCCAGCAGCTTGGGCCCCTGGGCTAATGAAAAACTGTTTTTT.

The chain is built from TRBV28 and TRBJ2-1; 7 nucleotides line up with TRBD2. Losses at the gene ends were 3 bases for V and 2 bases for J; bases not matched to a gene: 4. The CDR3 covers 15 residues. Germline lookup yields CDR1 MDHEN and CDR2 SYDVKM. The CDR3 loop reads CASSFSLAAYNEQFF. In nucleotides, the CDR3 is TGTGCCAGCAGTTTTTCCCTAGCGGCCTACAATGAGCAGTTCTTC.

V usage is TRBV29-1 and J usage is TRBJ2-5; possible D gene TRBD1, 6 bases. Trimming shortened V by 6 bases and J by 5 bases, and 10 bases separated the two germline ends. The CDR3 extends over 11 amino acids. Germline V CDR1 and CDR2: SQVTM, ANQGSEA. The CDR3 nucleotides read TGCAGCGTCCCCACAGGGGAGACCCAGTACTTC. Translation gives CSVPTGETQYF.

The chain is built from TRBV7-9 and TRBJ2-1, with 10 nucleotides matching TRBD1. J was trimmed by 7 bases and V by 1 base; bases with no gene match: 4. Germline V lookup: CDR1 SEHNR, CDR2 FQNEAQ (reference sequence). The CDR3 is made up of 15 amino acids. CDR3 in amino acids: CASSLVGTGENEQFF. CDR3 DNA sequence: TGTGCCAGCAGCTTAGTCGGGACAGGGGAGAATGAGCAGTTCTTC.

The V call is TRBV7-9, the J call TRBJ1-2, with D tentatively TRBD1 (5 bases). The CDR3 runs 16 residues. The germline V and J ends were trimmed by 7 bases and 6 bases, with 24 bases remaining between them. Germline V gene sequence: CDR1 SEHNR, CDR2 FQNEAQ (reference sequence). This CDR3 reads CASTPRDGGSLNGYTF. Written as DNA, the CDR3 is TGTGCCAGCACCCCACGGGACGGAGGGAGCCTAAATGGCTACACCTTC.

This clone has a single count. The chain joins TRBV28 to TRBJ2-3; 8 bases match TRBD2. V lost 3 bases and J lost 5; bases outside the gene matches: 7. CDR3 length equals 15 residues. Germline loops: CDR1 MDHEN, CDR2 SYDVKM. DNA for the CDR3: TGTGCCAGCAGTTTGTACCGGGAGGGGGGAGATACGCAGTATTTT. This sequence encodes CASSLYREGGDTQYF.

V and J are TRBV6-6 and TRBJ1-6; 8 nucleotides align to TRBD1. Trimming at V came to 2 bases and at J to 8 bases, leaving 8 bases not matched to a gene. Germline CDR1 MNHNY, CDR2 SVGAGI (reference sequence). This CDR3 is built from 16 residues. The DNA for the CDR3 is TGTGCCAGCAGTTACAGTCCGGACAGGGTGGATTCACCCCTCCACTTT. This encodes CASSYSPDRVDSPLHF.

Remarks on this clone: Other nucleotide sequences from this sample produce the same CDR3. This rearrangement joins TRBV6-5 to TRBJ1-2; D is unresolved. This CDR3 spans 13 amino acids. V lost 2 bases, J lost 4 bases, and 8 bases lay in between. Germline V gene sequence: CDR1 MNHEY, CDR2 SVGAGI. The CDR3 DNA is TGTGCCAGCAGTTACGGGAGAGCCTATGGCTACACCTTC. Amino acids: CASSYGRAYGYTF.

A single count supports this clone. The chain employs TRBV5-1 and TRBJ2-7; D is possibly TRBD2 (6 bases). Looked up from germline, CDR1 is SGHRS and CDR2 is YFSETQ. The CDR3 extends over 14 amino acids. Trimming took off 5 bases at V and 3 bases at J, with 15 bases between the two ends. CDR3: CASRLRYGGYEQYF. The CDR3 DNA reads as TGCGCCAGCAGGTTGAGATACGGGGGCTACGAGCAGTACTTC.

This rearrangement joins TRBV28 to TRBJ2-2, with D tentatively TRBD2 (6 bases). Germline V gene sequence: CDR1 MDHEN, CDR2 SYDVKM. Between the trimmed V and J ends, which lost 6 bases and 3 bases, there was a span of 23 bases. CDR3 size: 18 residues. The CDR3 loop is CASRKTTLTRFDTGELFF. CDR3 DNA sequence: TGTGCCAGCAGGAAGACTACCTTGACTAGATTTGACACCGGGGAGCTGTTTTTT.

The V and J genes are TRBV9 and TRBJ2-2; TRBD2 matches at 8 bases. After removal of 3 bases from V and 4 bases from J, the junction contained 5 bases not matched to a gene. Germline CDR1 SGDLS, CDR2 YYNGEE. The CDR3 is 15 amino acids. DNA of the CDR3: TGTGCCAGCAGCGACGAGGCGGGGGGCACCGGGGAGCTGTTTTTT. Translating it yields CASSDEAGGTGELFF.

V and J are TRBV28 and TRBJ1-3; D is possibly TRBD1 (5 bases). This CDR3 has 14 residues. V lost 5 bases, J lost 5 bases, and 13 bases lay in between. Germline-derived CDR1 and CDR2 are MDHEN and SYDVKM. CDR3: CASSDPGLRNTIYF. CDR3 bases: TGTGCCAGCAGTGACCCGGGACTACGAAACACCATATATTTT.

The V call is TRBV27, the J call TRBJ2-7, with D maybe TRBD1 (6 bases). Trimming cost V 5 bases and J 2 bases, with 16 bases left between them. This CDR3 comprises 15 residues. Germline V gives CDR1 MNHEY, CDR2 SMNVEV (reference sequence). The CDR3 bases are TGTGCCAGCAGTGTCTTTACAGGGATGGCCTACGAGCAGTACTTC. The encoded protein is CASSVFTGMAYEQYF.

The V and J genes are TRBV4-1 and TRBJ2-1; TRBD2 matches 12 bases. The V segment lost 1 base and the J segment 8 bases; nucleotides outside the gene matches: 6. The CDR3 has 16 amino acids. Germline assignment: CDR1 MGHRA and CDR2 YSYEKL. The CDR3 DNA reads TGCGCCAGCAGCCAAGTGACTAGCGGGAGTGGATATGAGCAGTTCTTC. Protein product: CASSQVTSGSGYEQFF.

CDR3 sequence: CASRISTGSYEQYF. CDR3 nucleotide sequence: TGTGCCAGCCGAATCTCGACAGGCTCCTACGAGCAGTACTTC. The chain links TRBV27 to TRBJ2-7; weak D call: TRBD1 (6 bases). The germline gives CDR1 MNHEY, CDR2 SMNVEV (reference sequence). This CDR3 spans 14 amino acids. Trimming pared 8 bases from V and 0 bases from J, leaving 14 bases between.

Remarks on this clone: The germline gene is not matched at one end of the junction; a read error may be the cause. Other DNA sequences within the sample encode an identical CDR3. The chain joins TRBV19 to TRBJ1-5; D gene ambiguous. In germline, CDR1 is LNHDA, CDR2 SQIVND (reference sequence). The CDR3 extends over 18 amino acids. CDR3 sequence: CASSIDPASNRVGQPQHF. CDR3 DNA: TGTGCCAGTAGTATAGATCCTGCCTCCAACAGAGTGGGTCAGCCCCAACATTTT.

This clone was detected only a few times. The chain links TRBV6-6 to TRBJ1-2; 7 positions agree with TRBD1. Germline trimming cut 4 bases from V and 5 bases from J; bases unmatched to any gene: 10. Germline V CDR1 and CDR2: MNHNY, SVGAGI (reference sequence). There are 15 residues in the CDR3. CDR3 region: CASSSATGAVYGYTF. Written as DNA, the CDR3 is TGTGCCAGCAGTTCAGCCACAGGGGCGGTATATGGCTACACCTTC.

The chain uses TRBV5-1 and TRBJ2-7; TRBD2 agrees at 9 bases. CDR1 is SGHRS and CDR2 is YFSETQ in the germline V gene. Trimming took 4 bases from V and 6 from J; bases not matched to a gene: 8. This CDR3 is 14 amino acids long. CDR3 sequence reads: CASSHWGLAGEQYF. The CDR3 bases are TGCGCCAGCAGCCACTGGGGACTAGCTGGCGAGCAGTACTTC.

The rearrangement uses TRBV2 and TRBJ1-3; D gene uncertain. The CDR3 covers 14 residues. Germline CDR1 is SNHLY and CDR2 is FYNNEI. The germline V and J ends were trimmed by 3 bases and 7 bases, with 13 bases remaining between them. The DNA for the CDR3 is TGTGCCAGCAGTGAGCGAGGGTTTAGTAACACCATATATTTT. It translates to CASSERGFSNTIYF.

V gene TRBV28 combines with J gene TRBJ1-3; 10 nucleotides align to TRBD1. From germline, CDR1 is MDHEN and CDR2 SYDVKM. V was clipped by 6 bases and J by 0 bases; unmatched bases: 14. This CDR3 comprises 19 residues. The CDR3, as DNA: TGTGCCAGCAGCCTTGGACAGGGGGGTCTCTTGACCTCTGGAAACACCATATATTTT. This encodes CASSLGQGGLLTSGNTIYF.

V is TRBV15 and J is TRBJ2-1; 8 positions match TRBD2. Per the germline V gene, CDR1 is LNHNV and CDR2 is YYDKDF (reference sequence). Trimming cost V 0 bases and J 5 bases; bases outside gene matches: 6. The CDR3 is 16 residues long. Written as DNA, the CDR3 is TGTGCCACCAGCAGAGATGCGGCGGGGGGCGACAATGAGCAGTTCTTC. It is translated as CATSRDAAGGDNEQFF.

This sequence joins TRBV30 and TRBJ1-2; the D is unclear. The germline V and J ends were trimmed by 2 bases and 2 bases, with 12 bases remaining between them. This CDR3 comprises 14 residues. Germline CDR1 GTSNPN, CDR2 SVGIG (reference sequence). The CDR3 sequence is CAWSSQRLNYGYTF. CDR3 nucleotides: TGTGCCTGGAGTTCGCAGCGCTTAAACTATGGCTACACCTTC.

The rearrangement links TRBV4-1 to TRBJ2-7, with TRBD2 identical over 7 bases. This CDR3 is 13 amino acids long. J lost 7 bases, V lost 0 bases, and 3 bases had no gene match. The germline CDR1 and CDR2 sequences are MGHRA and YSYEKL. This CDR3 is CASSQELASEQYF. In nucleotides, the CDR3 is TGCGCCAGCAGCCAAGAACTAGCGAGTGAGCAGTACTTC.

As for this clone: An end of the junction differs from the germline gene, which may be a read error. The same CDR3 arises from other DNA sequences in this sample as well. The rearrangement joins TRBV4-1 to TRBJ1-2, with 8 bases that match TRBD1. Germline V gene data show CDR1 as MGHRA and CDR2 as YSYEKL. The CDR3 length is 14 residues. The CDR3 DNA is TGCGCTAGCAGCCAACGACAGGGGAACTATGGCTACACCTTC. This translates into CASSQRQGNYGYTF.

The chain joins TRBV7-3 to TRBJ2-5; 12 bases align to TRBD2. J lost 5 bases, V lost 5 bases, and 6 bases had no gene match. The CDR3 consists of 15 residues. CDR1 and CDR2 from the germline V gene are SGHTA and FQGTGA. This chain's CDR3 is CASSRLAGAGETQYF. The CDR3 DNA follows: TGTGCCAGCAGCCGACTAGCGGGAGCGGGGGAGACCCAGTACTTC.

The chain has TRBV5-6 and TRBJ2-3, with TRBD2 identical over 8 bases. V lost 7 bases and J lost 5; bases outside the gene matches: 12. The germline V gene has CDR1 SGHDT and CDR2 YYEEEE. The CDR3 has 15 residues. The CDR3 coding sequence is TGTGCCAGCGCCCCCGGAGCGGGAGCCGGAGATACGCAGTATTTT. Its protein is CASAPGAGAGDTQYF. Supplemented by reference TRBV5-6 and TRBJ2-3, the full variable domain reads DAGVTQSPTHLIKTRGQQVTLRCSPKSGHDTVSWYQQALGQGPQFIFQYYEEEERQRGNFPDRFSGHQFPNYSSELNVNALLLGDSALYLCASAPGAGAGDTQYFGPGTRLTVL.

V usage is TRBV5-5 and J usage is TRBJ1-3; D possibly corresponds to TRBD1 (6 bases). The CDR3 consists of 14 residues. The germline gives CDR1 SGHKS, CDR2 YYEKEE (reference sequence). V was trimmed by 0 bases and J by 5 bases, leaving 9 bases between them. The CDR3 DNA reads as TGTGCCAGCAGCTTGGCGGGGGGCCGAAACACCATATATTTT. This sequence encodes CASSLAGGRNTIYF. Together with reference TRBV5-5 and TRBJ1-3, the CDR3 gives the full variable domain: DAGVTQSPTHLIKTRGQQVTLRCSPISGHKSVSWYQQVLGQGPQFIFQYYEKEERGRGNFPDRFSARQFPNYSSELNVNALLLGDSALYLCASSLAGGRNTIYFGEGSWLTVV.

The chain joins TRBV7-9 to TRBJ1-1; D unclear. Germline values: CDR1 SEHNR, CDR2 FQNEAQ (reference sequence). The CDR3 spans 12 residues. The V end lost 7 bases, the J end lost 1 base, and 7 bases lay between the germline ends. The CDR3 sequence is CASTIGNTEAFF. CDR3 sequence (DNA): TGTGCCAGCACTATCGGGAACACTGAAGCTTTCTTT.